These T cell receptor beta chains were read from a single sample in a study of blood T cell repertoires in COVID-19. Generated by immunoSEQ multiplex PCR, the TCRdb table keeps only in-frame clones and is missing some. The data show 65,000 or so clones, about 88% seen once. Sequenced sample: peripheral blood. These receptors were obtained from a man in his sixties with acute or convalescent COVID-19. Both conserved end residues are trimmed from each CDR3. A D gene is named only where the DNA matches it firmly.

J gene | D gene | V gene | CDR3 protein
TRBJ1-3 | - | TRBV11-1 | ASSLSQDNGNTIY
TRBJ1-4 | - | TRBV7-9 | ASSLYAGAGEKLF
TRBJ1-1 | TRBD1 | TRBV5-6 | ASRMGTGRFNEAF
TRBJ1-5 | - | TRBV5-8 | ASSLGTHSNQPQH
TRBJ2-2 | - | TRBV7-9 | ASSLGVVPGELF
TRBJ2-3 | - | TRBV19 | ASSRKQGLTDTQY
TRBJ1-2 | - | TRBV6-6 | ASSYEAQGGYGYT
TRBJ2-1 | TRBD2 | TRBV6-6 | ASTYLALAGRNEQF
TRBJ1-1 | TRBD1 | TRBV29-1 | SVAGTDALNTEAF
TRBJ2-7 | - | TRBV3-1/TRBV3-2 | ASSQATAVSYEQY
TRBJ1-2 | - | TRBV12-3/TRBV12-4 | ASIRTQSYGYT
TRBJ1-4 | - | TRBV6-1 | ASSEGGLGEKLF
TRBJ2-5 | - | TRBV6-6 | ASSSGYQETQY
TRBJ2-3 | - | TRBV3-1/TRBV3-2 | ASSQGGGFADTQY
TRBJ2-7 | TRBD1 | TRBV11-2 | ASKTGAEQY
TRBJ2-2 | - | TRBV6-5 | ASRGQGGAGELF
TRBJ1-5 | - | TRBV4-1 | ASSQDISNQPQH
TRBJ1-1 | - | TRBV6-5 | ASSFDRKVNTEAF
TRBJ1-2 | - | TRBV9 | ASSVATEGGGYT
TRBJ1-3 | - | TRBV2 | ASSGAAGGNTIY
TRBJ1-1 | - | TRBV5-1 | ASSGAGREAF
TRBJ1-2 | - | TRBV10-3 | AIPSDTPGGYGYT
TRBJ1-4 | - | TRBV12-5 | ASGLVLTGFIEKLF
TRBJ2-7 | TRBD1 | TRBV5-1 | ASSLLGQGSSYEQY
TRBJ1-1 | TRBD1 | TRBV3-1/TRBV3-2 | ASSPIMRGRTEAF
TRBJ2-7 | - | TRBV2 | ASRRRGEDYEQY
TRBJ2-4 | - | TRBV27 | ASRKQGGDIQY
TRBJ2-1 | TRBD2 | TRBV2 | ARGMGGSYNEQF
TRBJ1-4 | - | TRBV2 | ASFRGGSNEKLF
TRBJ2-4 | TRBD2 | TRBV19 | ASSIDSVGLAGGPKDIQY
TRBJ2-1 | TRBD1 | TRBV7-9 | ASSFPPGQGPYEQF
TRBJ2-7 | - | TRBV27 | ASSLEASANYEQY
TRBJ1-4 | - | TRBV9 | ASSPSRGRAEKLF
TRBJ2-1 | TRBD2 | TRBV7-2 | ASSLVAGGPLRNEQF
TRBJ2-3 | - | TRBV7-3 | ASSPQAYRAPDTQY
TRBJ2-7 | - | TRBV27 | ASSITGLDEQY
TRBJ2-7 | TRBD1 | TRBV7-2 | ASSWTGIYEQY
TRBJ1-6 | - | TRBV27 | ASRGDYYNSPLH
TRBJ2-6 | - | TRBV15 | ATSKRQVDSGANVLT
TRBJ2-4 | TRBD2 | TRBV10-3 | AISSGTSGHKNIQY
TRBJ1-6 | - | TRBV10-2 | ASTLGGTGYSPLH
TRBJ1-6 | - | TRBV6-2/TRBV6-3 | ASSYPATGYNSPLH
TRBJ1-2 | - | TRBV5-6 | ASSLDVAGAGYT